This entry lists 21 T cell receptor beta chains sequenced from one sample in a study of blood T cell repertoires in COVID-19. The data were produced by immunoSEQ multiplex PCR, yet TCRdb's version contains in-frame clones alone and is incomplete. Of some 150,000 clones listed, 84% were seen once; the top ten hold 4.5% to 6%. Sequenced sample: peripheral blood. Receptors were obtained from a human donor in a cohort sampled during active COVID-19.

The chain carries TRBV5-6 and TRBJ1-2, with D possibly matching TRBD1 (6 bases). Trimming took off 5 bases at V and 1 base at J, with 9 bases between the two ends. The germline V gene encodes CDR1 SGHDT and CDR2 YYEEEE. The CDR3 covers 13 residues. CDR3 sequence reads: CASRQGINYGYTF. The CDR3 nucleotides are TGTGCCAGCAGGCAGGGGATTAACTATGGCTACACCTTC.

The chain joins TRBV10-3 to TRBJ2-3, with 12 bases aligning to TRBD2. V dropped 0 bases and J dropped 3; count of bases not matched to a gene: 16. This CDR3 is 21 amino acids long. Germline V gene lookup returns CDR1 ENHRY and CDR2 SYGVKD. The CDR3 loop is CAISESILAGGPRRRTDTQYF. CDR3 nucleotides: TGTGCCATCAGTGAGTCGATTCTAGCGGGAGGGCCGAGGCGTCGTACAGATACGCAGTATTTT.

This chain uses TRBV19 with TRBJ1-1; 7 bases map to TRBD1. The germline V gene has CDR1 LNHDA and CDR2 SQIVND (reference sequence). V lost 2 bases to trimming and J lost 7 bases; unmatched junction nucleotides: 13. The CDR3 has 16 amino acids. The CDR3 is CASSIPPPQGFGEAFF. The CDR3 DNA reads as TGTGCCAGTAGTATACCCCCCCCACAGGGGTTCGGTGAAGCTTTCTTT.

V usage is TRBV18 and J usage is TRBJ2-7; weak D call: TRBD1 (5 bases). This CDR3 is built from 13 residues. Germline CDR1 KGHSH, CDR2 LQKENI. Trimming left V 5 bases short and J 2 bases short, with 10 bases between. This chain's CDR3 is CASSSDMTYEQYV. CDR3 coding DNA: TGTGCCAGCTCATCGGACATGACCTACGAGCAGTACGTC.

There are a few counts of this clone. The rearrangement joins TRBV2 to TRBJ2-5; D may be TRBD1 (6 bases). Per germline, CDR1 SNHLY and CDR2 FYNNEI. Trimming left V 4 bases short and J 1 base short, with 13 bases between. This CDR3 has 15 residues. The CDR3 is CASSVRAGVQETQYF. CDR3 in DNA: TGTGCCAGCAGTGTAAGGGCAGGGGTCCAAGAGACCCAGTACTTC.

The chain uses TRBV13 and TRBJ2-1; 11 nucleotides align to TRBD2. This CDR3 has 16 amino acids. V was pared by 1 base and J by 5 bases, with 4 bases of the junction left unmatched. The germline V gene has CDR1 PRHDT and CDR2 FYEKMQ (reference sequence). CDR3 DNA sequence: TGTGCCAGCAGCTTAGCCGGGACTAGCGGTCACAATGAGCAGTTCTTC. It yields the protein CASSLAGTSGHNEQFF. Together with reference TRBV13 and TRBJ2-1, the CDR3 gives the full variable domain: AAGVIQSPRHLIKEKRETATLKCYPIPRHDTVYWYQQGPGQDPQFLISFYEKMQSDKGSIPDRFSAQQFSDYHSELNMSSLELGDSALYFCASSLAGTSGHNEQFFGPGTRLTVL.

This sequence joins TRBV5-6 and TRBJ1-5, with 7 nucleotides matching TRBD1. The CDR3 length is 13 residues. V trimming: 2 bases; J trimming: 6 bases; junction bases outside the gene matches: 2. Per the germline V gene, CDR1 is SGHDT and CDR2 is YYEEEE. This CDR3 is CASSFNRGQPQHF. CDR3 sequence (DNA): TGTGCCAGCAGCTTTAACAGGGGTCAGCCCCAGCATTTT.

J is TRBJ1-1 and V is TRBV5-1, with a possible D match to TRBD1 (6 bases). The V and J ends lost 3 bases and 11 bases respectively, with 23 bases between them. Germline CDR1 and CDR2: SGHRS and YFSETQ. The CDR3 length is 15 residues. CDR3 residues: CASSSRGTTTGWAFF. The CDR3, as DNA: TGCGCCAGCAGCTCCAGGGGTACAACCACAGGTTGGGCTTTCTTT.

Only one count was recorded for this clone. This chain connects TRBV7-2 to TRBJ1-2; no definite D call. This CDR3 contains 14 residues. The germline V gene has CDR1 SGHTA and CDR2 FQGNSA. V lost 1 base and J lost 4, with 10 bases in between. Written as DNA, the CDR3 is TGTGCCAGCAGCTTAGTATGGGCGATCTATGGCTACACCTTC. Translating gives CASSLVWAIYGYTF.

V and J are TRBV7-4 and TRBJ2-7; D is possibly TRBD1 (5 bases). Trimming pared 5 bases from V and 5 bases from J, leaving 10 bases between. CDR3 length: 12 amino acids. The germline V gene encodes CDR1 SGHVT and CDR2 SQSDAQ. The CDR3 loop reads CASSPKTDEQYV. CDR3 coding DNA: TGTGCCAGCAGCCCAAAGACAGACGAGCAGTACGTC.

This chain links TRBV25-1 with TRBJ2-1; 7 nucleotides line up with TRBD1. Trimming at V came to 8 bases and at J to 6 bases, leaving 16 bases not matched to a gene. Germline CDR1 is MGHDK and CDR2 is SYGVNS. This CDR3 has 16 residues. The CDR3 bases are TGTGCCAGCCCCGTGAACACAGGGGAGATTTTCAATGAGCAGTTCTTC. This codes for CASPVNTGEIFNEQFF.

The V call is TRBV7-2, the J call TRBJ2-7, with 8 bases that match TRBD1. Germline V lookup: CDR1 SGHTA, CDR2 FQGNSA. Unmatched junction bases numbered 6, after V lost 5 bases and J lost 3 bases. The CDR3 is 14 residues long. The DNA for the CDR3 is TGTGCCAGCAGCCCTGACAGGGGTGGCTACGAGCAGTACTTC. Protein product: CASSPDRGGYEQYF. The variable domain in full, with the rest retrieved from reference TRBV7-2 and TRBJ2-7, is GAGVSQSPSNKVTEKGKDVELRCDPISGHTALYWYRQSLGQGLEFLIYFQGNSAPDKSGLPSDRFSAERTGGSVSTLTIQRTQQEDSAVYLCASSPDRGGYEQYFGPGTRLTVT.

The gene calls are TRBV27 and TRBJ2-7; 8 positions match TRBD1. Germline V gene sequence: CDR1 MNHEY, CDR2 SMNVEV (reference sequence). The CDR3 extends over 14 amino acids. V dropped 9 bases and J dropped 0; count of bases not matched to a gene: 7. The CDR3 reads CASGQGQFSYEQYF. CDR3 in DNA: TGTGCCAGTGGACAGGGACAATTCTCCTACGAGCAGTACTTC.

The J gene is TRBJ2-7, the V gene TRBV7-9; 7 bases line up with TRBD2. Germline trimming cut 7 bases from V and 5 bases from J; bases unmatched to any gene: 17. From germline, CDR1 is SEHNR and CDR2 FQNEAQ (reference sequence). The CDR3 extends over 16 amino acids. As DNA, the CDR3 is TGTGCCAGCACCCCGCGCTTGAGCGGGGTACCTGACGAGCAGTACTTC. This codes for CASTPRLSGVPDEQYF.

This chain links TRBV11-2 with TRBJ1-6; a possible D gene is TRBD1 (5 bases). CDR1 and CDR2 from the germline V gene are SGHAT and FQNNGV. V was pared by 5 bases and J by 8 bases, with 7 bases between. The CDR3 spans 12 residues. CDR3 loop: CASSPGDSPLHF. CDR3 bases: TGTGCCAGCAGCCCGGGGGATTCACCCCTCCACTTT.

This clone was seen a few times. The chain recombines TRBV7-9 with TRBJ2-2, with a tentative D call TRBD2 (5 bases). Germline lookup yields CDR1 SEHNR and CDR2 FQNEAQ (reference sequence). This CDR3 spans 14 amino acids. Trimming removed 8 bases at V and 1 base at J, with 11 bases between. The CDR3 protein is CASPIRENTGELFF. The CDR3 DNA sequence: TGTGCCAGCCCCATCCGGGAGAACACCGGGGAGCTGTTTTTT.

The rearrangement uses TRBV4-2 and TRBJ1-3; D is unresolved. Trimming left V 4 bases short and J 0 bases short, with 10 bases between. Germline V lookup: CDR1 LGHNA, CDR2 YNFKEQ. The CDR3 sequence is 15 residues long. The CDR3 bases are TGTGCCAGCAGCCTCACCCACATCTCTGGAAACACCATATATTTT. Protein sequence: CASSLTHISGNTIYF.

This chain connects TRBV11-3 to TRBJ2-3; TRBD1 might be the D (6 bases). Germline lookup yields CDR1 SGHNT and CDR2 YENEEA. Trimming took off 1 base at V and 2 bases at J, with 10 bases between the two ends. CDR3 size: 15 residues. CDR3: CASSLAGQSTDTQYF. For the CDR3, the DNA is TGTGCCAGCAGCTTAGCCGGACAGTCCACAGATACGCAGTATTTT.

CDR3 loop: CASSDYVYEQYF. Here the CDR3 DNA reads TGTGCCAGCAGTGATTATGTTTACGAGCAGTACTTC. The V call is TRBV2, the J call TRBJ2-7; D unclear. Germline CDR1 is SNHLY and CDR2 is FYNNEI. The ends were cut back, 3 bases at V and 4 bases at J, with 7 bases in the middle. CDR3 length equals 12 residues.

This clone was observed a few times. The chain is built from TRBV11-2 and TRBJ2-7, with D possibly TRBD2 on 5 matching bases. Germline CDR1 and CDR2: SGHAT and FQNNGV. V was cut by 1 base and J by 5 bases, with 12 bases left in between. This CDR3 has 14 residues. The DNA of the CDR3 is TGTGCCAGCAGCTTAGTCGGGGTTCAGGACGAGCAGTACTTC. Residues: CASSLVGVQDEQYF.

V usage is TRBV6-1 and J usage is TRBJ2-2, with TRBD2 matching 9 bases. Trimming took 4 bases from V and 2 from J; bases not matched to a gene: 14. The CDR3 is 19 residues long. CDR1 is MNHNS and CDR2 is SASEGT in the germline V gene. The CDR3 nucleotides read TGTGCCAGCAGTGGGGGAAGACTAGCGGCTACTTATAACACCGGGGAGCTGTTTTTT. This encodes CASSGGRLAATYNTGELFF.